The 24 T cell receptor beta chains below were found in one sample sequenced in a study of T-cell reconstitution after alpha-beta-depleted transplantation in children. Unique molecular identifiers were incorporated during preparation of the TCRbeta library. One entry per CDR3 protein results from TCRdb running MiXCR on the PCR reads. The data contain hundreds of thousands of distinct CDR3 sequences, roughly 10% of them singletons. The sequenced sample was PBMCs, obtained before TCRalphabeta/CD19-depleted stem cell transplant. These receptors all come from a child between 2 and 9 years old with inherited bone marrow failure, due to receive a stem cell transplant.

This clonotype was seen only a few times. The chain joins TRBV6-2 or TRBV6-3 to TRBJ1-1; perhaps TRBD1 as D (5 bases). Germline V lookup: CDR1 MNHEY, CDR2 SVGEGT. Trimming shortened V by 3 bases and J by 5 bases, and 19 bases separated the two germline ends. The CDR3 sequence is 16 residues long. The CDR3 DNA reads as TGTGCCAGCAGTTATGTCCGGGCAGGGTTTTATACTGAAGCTTTCTTT. Protein product: CASSYVRAGFYTEAFF.

The chain joins TRBV20-1 to TRBJ2-1; either TRBD1 or TRBD2 may supply D (5 bases each). This CDR3 is 13 amino acids long. In germline, CDR1 is DFQATT, CDR2 SNEGSKA (reference sequence). V lost 4 bases to trimming and J lost 5 bases, with 12 bases between them. In DNA form, the CDR3 reads TGCAGTGCTACCACGGGACCTCACAATGAGCAGTTCTTC. This gives the protein CSATTGPHNEQFF.

The rearrangement joins TRBV11-2 to TRBJ1-1; 7 positions match TRBD1. The CDR3 is made up of 13 amino acids. CDR1 SGHAT and CDR2 FQNNGV come from the germline V gene. V lost 5 bases to trimming and J lost 9 bases; unmatched junction nucleotides: 9. CDR3 nucleotide sequence: TGTGCCAGCAGCGCCGAACAGGGGTCAAAAGCTTTCTTT. Translating gives CASSAEQGSKAFF.

There are many counts of this clonotype. The chain links TRBV4-3 to TRBJ2-3; D is ambiguous. The V end was cut by 0 bases, the J end by 0 bases, with 13 bases between. This CDR3 is built from 17 residues. CDR1 is LGHNA, CDR2 YSLEER, per germline. The CDR3 protein is CASSQDGLITSTDTQYF. In DNA, the CDR3 is TGCGCCAGCAGCCAAGATGGGCTTATAACTAGCACAGATACGCAGTATTTT.

The sample holds many counts of this clonotype. This sequence joins TRBV28 and TRBJ2-7; maybe TRBD1 (6 bases). Germline CDR1 MDHEN, CDR2 SYDVKM. The CDR3 is made up of 14 amino acids. V shed 5 bases and J shed 1 base, with 12 bases lying between them. In DNA, the CDR3 is TGTGCCAGCAGTATGACAGGCGAGTCCTACGAGCAGTACTTC. Translated: CASSMTGESYEQYF.

The rearrangement links TRBV28 to TRBJ1-5; D gene unclear. V was pared by 2 bases and J by 0 bases, with 11 bases between. The CDR3 runs 16 residues. Looked up from germline, CDR1 is MDHEN and CDR2 is SYDVKM. The CDR3 is CASSLEAEYSNQPQHF. In DNA, the CDR3 is TGTGCCAGCAGTTTAGAGGCAGAGTATAGCAATCAGCCCCAGCATTTT.

V gene TRBV10-3 combines with J gene TRBJ2-3; 8 nucleotides line up with TRBD2. The CDR3 covers 15 residues. The ends lost 7 bases at V and 0 bases at J; junction bases unmatched: 6. Looked up from germline, CDR1 is ENHRY and CDR2 is SYGVKD. The CDR3 DNA reads TGTGCCATCATGGGGAGCGGGGGAAGCACAGATACGCAGTATTTT. Protein: CAIMGSGGSTDTQYF.

V is TRBV20-1 and J is TRBJ2-1; TRBD2 aligns across 11 bases. V shed 0 bases and J 0 bases; nucleotides not matched to a gene: 7. The CDR3 runs to 18 residues. In germline, CDR1 is DFQATT, CDR2 SNEGSKA (reference sequence). CDR3 DNA sequence: TGCAGTGCTAGAGACCACAAACTAGCGGGAGTCTCCTACAATGAGCAGTTCTTC. This encodes CSARDHKLAGVSYNEQFF.

In this sample, this clonotype turned up many times. The V gene is TRBV25-1, the J gene TRBJ2-6; 7 bases match TRBD2. The V and J ends lost 7 bases and 2 bases, in that order; junction bases with no gene match: 14. Germline CDR1 and CDR2: MGHDK and SYGVNS. The CDR3 contains 18 residues. DNA of the CDR3: TGTGCCAGCACCGAAACCGAGGGCGGGGGACCTGGGGCCAACGTCCTGACTTTC. Translated, it gives CASTETEGGGPGANVLTF.

This clonotype was recorded at least ten times. The chain is built from TRBV29-1 and TRBJ2-1; D is possibly TRBD2 (6 bases). The CDR3 has 14 amino acids. Germline V CDR1 and CDR2: SQVTM, ANQGSEA. V was clipped by 7 bases and J by 4 bases, with 17 bases between them. This CDR3 is CSALRWEEYNEQFF. CDR3 nucleotides: TGCAGCGCATTGAGGTGGGAGGAATACAATGAGCAGTTCTTC.

Many counts were recorded for this clonotype. The rearrangement links TRBV27 to TRBJ2-2; D is undetermined. Trimming took off 5 bases at V and 0 bases at J, with 16 bases between the two ends. This CDR3 is built from 17 residues. Looked up from germline, CDR1 is MNHEY and CDR2 is SMNVEV (reference sequence). The CDR3 protein is CASSPHIAKPNTGELFF. The CDR3 nucleotides read TGTGCCAGCAGTCCCCACATAGCCAAACCGAACACCGGGGAGCTGTTTTTT.

A word on this clonotype: Given a much more abundant clone one base away, this may be a read error. V and J are TRBV7-9 and TRBJ2-5; TRBD2 matches at 9 bases. CDR1 SEHNR and CDR2 FQNEAQ come from the germline V gene (reference sequence). V was clipped by 5 bases and J by 3 bases; unmatched bases: 10. This CDR3 has 16 residues. CDR3 loop: CASSDGLAIPKETQYF. In DNA, the CDR3 is TGTGCCAGCAGCGATGGACTAGCGATTCCCAAAGAGACCCAGTACTTC.

This clonotype was found many times. The rearrangement links TRBV4-3 to TRBJ2-1; D tentatively fits TRBD1 or TRBD2 (5 bases each). The length of the CDR3 is 17 residues. The germline V and J ends were trimmed by 1 base and 1 base, with 14 bases remaining between them. CDR1 is LGHNA and CDR2 is YSLEER in the germline V gene. The CDR3 DNA follows: TGCGCCAGCAGCCAAGCAAGGGGACGCCAATCCTACAATGAGCAGTTCTTC. This translates into CASSQARGRQSYNEQFF.

This clonotype has ten or more counts. J is TRBJ1-2 and V is TRBV6-2 or TRBV6-3, with a possible D match to TRBD1 (6 bases). CDR1 MNHEY and CDR2 SVGEGT come from the germline V gene. This CDR3 spans 15 amino acids. V was trimmed by 0 bases and J by 2 bases, leaving 10 bases between them. The CDR3 DNA is TGTGCCAGCAGTTACTCGTGGACAGACAACTATGGCTACACCTTC. Amino acids: CASSYSWTDNYGYTF.

In this sample, this clonotype turned up many times. The chain recombines TRBV6-2 or TRBV6-3 with TRBJ1-1; D gene uncertain. V lost 8 bases, J lost 4 bases, and 8 bases lay in between. CDR3 size: 11 residues. Germline CDR1 MNHEY, CDR2 SVGEGT. The CDR3: CASWAGTEAFF. The CDR3 nucleotides are TGTGCCAGCTGGGCTGGCACTGAAGCTTTCTTT.

This clonotype showed up many times. The rearrangement links TRBV7-9 to TRBJ2-5; 7 bases map to TRBD2. The CDR3 totals 16 residues. The trim removed 3 bases at V and 3 bases at J, leaving 10 bases unmatched. Germline lookup yields CDR1 SEHNR and CDR2 FQNEAQ (reference sequence). CDR3 sequence reads: CASSFGWGGVEETQYF. CDR3 nucleotide sequence: TGTGCCAGCAGCTTCGGTTGGGGAGGGGTGGAAGAGACCCAGTACTTC.

This clonotype turned up a few times. V is TRBV7-2 and J is TRBJ2-7; D may correspond to TRBD1 or TRBD2 (5 bases each). The CDR3 is 16 amino acids. Germline lookup yields CDR1 SGHTA and CDR2 FQGNSA. Between the trimmed V and J ends, which lost 0 bases and 5 bases, there was a span of 17 bases. The CDR3 loop reads CASSLALYMGTDEQYF. CDR3 sequence (DNA): TGTGCCAGCAGCTTAGCCCTGTACATGGGGACGGACGAGCAGTACTTC.

This clonotype was observed many times. The rearrangement links TRBV20-1 to TRBJ2-3; D ambiguous. The CDR3 consists of 13 residues. Trimming stripped 6 bases from V and 0 bases from J, with 10 bases between. The V gene's germline CDR1 is DFQATT and CDR2 SNEGSKA (reference sequence). The CDR3 here is CSATELSTDTQYF. The CDR3 coding sequence is TGCAGTGCCACTGAGTTGAGCACAGATACGCAGTATTTT.

This clonotype was seen ten or more times. The chain is built from TRBV20-1 and TRBJ2-7; D gene unclear. The V gene lost 3 bases and the J gene lost 2 bases, with 8 bases spanning the gap. The CDR3 extends over 12 amino acids. Germline CDR1 DFQATT, CDR2 SNEGSKA (reference sequence). The CDR3 here is CSASSSAYEQYF. Written as DNA, the CDR3 is TGCAGTGCTAGTTCTAGTGCCTACGAGCAGTACTTC.

Regarding this clonotype: A much larger clone differs by one base, so this may be a read error. The CDR3 loop reads CASSYVSFSCYNEQFF. In DNA form, the CDR3 reads TGTGCCAGCAGTTACGTCAGCTTCAGCTGCTACAATGAGCAGTTCTTC. J is TRBJ2-1 and V is TRBV6-1; D gene ambiguous. The germline V gene encodes CDR1 MNHNS and CDR2 SASEGT. The CDR3 is made up of 16 amino acids. V lost 5 bases to trimming and J lost 3 bases, with 17 bases between them.

This clonotype was seen repeatedly, ten times or more. For the CDR3, the DNA is TGCGCCAGCAGCCAAGGTTGGGACCGGGAAGCTTTCTTT. Amino acids: CASSQGWDREAFF. This chain connects TRBV4-1 to TRBJ1-1, with a weak D call TRBD1 (5 bases). This CDR3 contains 13 residues. Deletions cut 1 base from V and 8 bases from J, with 11 bases between. Germline CDR1 and CDR2: MGHRA and YSYEKL.

This clonotype was picked up many times. V and J are TRBV27 and TRBJ1-6; D ambiguous. This CDR3 spans 14 amino acids. Germline CDR1 is MNHEY and CDR2 is SMNVEV (reference sequence). V gave up 2 bases and J gave up 14 bases, with 16 bases separating them. The CDR3 nucleotides read TGTGCCAGCAGTTTAAGTGTCAGCGGGCAATCCCTCCACTTT. This sequence encodes CASSLSVSGQSLHF.

This clonotype was recorded many times. The V gene is TRBV10-3, the J gene TRBJ2-2; 13 nucleotides match TRBD2. Germline V gene sequence: CDR1 ENHRY, CDR2 SYGVKD. Trimming cost V 7 bases and J 0 bases; bases outside gene matches: 8. The CDR3 runs 18 residues. The DNA for the CDR3 is TGTGCCATCACTTCCCCGGGACTAGCGGGAACGAACACCGGGGAGCTGTTTTTT. It codes for CAITSPGLAGTNTGELFF.

This clonotype was counted ten times or more. CDR3 loop: CASSTGGFVGLRYEQYF. Here the CDR3 DNA reads TGCGCCAGCAGCACAGGGGGGTTCGTGGGTCTCAGGTACGAGCAGTACTTC. The chain links TRBV5-1 to TRBJ2-7; 8 nucleotides align to TRBD1. Germline trimming cut 4 bases from V and 4 bases from J; bases unmatched to any gene: 16. CDR1 and CDR2 (germline): SGHRS, YFSETQ. This CDR3 spans 17 amino acids.